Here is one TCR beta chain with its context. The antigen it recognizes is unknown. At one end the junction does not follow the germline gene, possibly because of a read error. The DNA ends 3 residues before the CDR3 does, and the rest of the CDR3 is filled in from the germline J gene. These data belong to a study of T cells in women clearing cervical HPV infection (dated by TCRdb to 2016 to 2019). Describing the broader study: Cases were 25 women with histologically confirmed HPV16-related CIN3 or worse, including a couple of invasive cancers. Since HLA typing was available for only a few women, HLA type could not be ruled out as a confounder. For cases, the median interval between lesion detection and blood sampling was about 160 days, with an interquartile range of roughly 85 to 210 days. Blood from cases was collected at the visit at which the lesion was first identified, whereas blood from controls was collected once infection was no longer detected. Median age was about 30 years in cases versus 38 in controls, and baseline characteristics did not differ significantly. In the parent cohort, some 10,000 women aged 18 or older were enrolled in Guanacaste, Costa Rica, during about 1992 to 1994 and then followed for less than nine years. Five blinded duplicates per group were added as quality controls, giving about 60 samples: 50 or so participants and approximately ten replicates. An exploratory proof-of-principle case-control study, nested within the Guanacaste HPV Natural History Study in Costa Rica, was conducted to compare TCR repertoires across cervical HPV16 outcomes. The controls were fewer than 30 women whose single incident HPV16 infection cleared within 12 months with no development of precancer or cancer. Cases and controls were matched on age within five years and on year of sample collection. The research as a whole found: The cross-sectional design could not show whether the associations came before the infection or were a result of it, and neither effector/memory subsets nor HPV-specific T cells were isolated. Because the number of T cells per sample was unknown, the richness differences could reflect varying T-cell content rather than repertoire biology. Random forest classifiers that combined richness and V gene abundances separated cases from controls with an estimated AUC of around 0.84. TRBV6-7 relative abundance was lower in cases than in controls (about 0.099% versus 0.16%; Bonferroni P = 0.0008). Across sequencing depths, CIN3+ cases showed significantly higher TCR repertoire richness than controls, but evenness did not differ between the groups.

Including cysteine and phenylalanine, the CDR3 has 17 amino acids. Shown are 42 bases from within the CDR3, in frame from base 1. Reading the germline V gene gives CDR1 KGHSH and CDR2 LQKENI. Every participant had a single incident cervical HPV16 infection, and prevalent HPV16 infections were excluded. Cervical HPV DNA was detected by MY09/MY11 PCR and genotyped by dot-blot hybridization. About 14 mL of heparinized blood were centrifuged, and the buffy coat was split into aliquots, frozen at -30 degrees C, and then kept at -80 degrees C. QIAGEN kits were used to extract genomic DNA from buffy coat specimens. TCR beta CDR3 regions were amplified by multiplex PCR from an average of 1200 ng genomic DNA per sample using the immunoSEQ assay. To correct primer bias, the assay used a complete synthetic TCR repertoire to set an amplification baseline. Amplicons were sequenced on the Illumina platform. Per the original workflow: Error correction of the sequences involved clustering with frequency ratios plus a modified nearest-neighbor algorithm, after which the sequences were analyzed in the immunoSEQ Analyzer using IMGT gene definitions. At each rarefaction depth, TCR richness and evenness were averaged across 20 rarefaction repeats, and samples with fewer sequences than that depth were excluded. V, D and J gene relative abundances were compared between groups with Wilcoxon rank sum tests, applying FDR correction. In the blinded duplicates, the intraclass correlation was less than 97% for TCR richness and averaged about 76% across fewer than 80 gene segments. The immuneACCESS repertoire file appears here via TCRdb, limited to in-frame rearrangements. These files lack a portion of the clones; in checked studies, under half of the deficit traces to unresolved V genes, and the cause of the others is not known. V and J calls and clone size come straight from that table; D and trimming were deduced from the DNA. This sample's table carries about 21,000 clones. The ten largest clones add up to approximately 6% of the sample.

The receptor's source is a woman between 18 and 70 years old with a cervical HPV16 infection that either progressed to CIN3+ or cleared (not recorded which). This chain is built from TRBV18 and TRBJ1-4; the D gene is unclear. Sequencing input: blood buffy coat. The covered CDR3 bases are TGTGCCAGCTCACCAGGCCACATACCCACAACCAATGAAAAA. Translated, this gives CASSPGHIPTTNEK. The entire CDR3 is CASSPGHIPTTNEKLFF.